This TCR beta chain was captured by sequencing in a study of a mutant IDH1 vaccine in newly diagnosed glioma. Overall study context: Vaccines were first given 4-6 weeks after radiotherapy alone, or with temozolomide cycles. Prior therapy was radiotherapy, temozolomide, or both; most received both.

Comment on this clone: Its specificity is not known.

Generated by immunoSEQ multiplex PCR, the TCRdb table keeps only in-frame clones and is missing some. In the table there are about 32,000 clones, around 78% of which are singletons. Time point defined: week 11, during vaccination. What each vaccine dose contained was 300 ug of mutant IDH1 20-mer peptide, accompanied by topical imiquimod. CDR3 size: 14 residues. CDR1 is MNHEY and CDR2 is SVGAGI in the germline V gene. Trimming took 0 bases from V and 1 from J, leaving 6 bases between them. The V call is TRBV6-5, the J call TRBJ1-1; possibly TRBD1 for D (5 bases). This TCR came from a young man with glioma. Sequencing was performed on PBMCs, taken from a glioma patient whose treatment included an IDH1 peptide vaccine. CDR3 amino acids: CASSYSQENTEAFF. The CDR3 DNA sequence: TGTGCCAGCAGTTACTCACAGGAGAACACTGAAGCTTTCTTT.